This passage covers 25 T cell receptor beta chains from one sample sequenced in a study of shared clonotypes between healthy human individuals (TCRdb year 2020). The library was obtained by the immunoSEQ multiplex PCR assay. This immuneACCESS table, as held by TCRdb, lists in-frame sequences with V and J called but not all clones. Of the missing ones, under half trace to an unresolved V gene in checked studies; the others have no known cause. In this sample the table shows more than 1 million clones, 75% to 85% of which occur a single time. The leading ten clones occupy 0.5% to 0.6% of the sample. The sample was memory CD4+ T cells from PBMCs. The cell subset or site tag for this specimen amounts to: CD45RA-negative fraction. These receptors all come from a man aged 18 to 35 in good health. Some clones in this sample may be carry-over from other donors' samples.

This chain connects TRBV5-5 to TRBJ1-5; 9 nucleotides match TRBD1. Germline V gene sequence: CDR1 SGHKS, CDR2 YYEKEE (reference sequence). This CDR3 contains 16 residues. V lost 3 bases, J lost 4 bases, and 8 bases stayed unmatched. CDR3: CASSSQGAVGNQPQHF. For the CDR3, the DNA is TGTGCCAGCAGCTCACAGGGGGCGGTGGGGAATCAGCCCCAGCATTTT.

The V and J genes are TRBV7-9 and TRBJ1-2, with 8 bases that match TRBD1. The CDR3 runs 14 residues. CDR1 is SEHNR, CDR2 FQNEAQ, per germline (reference sequence). The trim removed 3 bases at V and 8 bases at J, leaving 8 bases unmatched. CDR3 sequence: CASSLGAGGVGYTF. The CDR3 region has the DNA TGTGCCAGCAGCTTGGGGGCAGGGGGCGTCGGCTACACCTTC.

This clone was seen only once. Other DNA sequences in the sample encode the same CDR3. This chain connects TRBV9 to TRBJ2-2; 12 nucleotides agree with TRBD2. The V gene end was trimmed by 2 bases and the J gene end by 5 bases; junction bases not matched to a gene: 1. The length of the CDR3 is 15 residues. Germline V gene data show CDR1 as SGDLS and CDR2 as YYNGEE. For the CDR3, the DNA is TGTGCCAGCAGCGTGACTAGCGGGAGTACCGGGGAGCTGTTTTTT. Protein sequence: CASSVTSGSTGELFF.

V is TRBV2 and J is TRBJ2-7; tentatively, D is TRBD2 (6 bases). V was clipped by 6 bases and J by 5 bases, with 14 bases between them. The CDR3 has 13 residues. CDR1 and CDR2 (germline): SNHLY, FYNNEI. CDR3 DNA: TGTGCCAGCAGCCGGCGGGGAGTGAACGAGCAGTACTTC. It codes for CASSRRGVNEQYF. The full variable domain, rest sourced from reference TRBV2 and TRBJ2-7, is EPEVTQTPSHQVTQMGQEVILRCVPISNHLYFYWYRQILGQKVEFLVSFYNNEISEKSEIFDDQFSVERPDGSNFTLKIRSTKLEDSAMYFCASSRRGVNEQYFGPGTRLTVT.

DNA of the CDR3: TGTGCCAGCAGTTTATCGGGCCCACCCCCCTACAATGAGCAGTTCTTC. This codes for CASSLSGPPPYNEQFF. The V call is TRBV27, the J call TRBJ2-1; D is uncertain. V gave up 0 bases and J gave up 2 bases, with 11 bases separating them. This CDR3 has 16 amino acids. Germline assignment: CDR1 MNHEY and CDR2 SMNVEV (reference sequence).

V usage is TRBV7-9 and J usage is TRBJ2-7; 7 bases line up with TRBD2. The CDR3 totals 14 residues. Germline trimming cut 5 bases from V and 2 bases from J; bases unmatched to any gene: 6. Germline CDR1 reads SEHNR; CDR2 reads FQNEAQ (reference sequence). DNA of the CDR3: TGTGCCAGCAGCCCGAGCGGGATCCCCTACGAGCAGTACTTC. Its translation is CASSPSGIPYEQYF.

The chain recombines TRBV2 with TRBJ1-1, with 8 bases aligning to TRBD1. V lost 2 bases to trimming and J lost 1 base; unmatched junction nucleotides: 6. CDR3 length: 16 residues. The germline gives CDR1 SNHLY, CDR2 FYNNEI. The CDR3: CASSERQGAWNTEAFF. The CDR3, as DNA: TGTGCCAGCAGTGAAAGGCAGGGGGCATGGAACACTGAAGCTTTCTTT.

The chain recombines TRBV5-1 with TRBJ2-1; 11 bases line up with TRBD1. Germline assignment: CDR1 SGHRS and CDR2 YFSETQ. Losses at the gene ends were 4 bases for V and 7 bases for J; bases not matched to a gene: 10. CDR3 size: 16 residues. CDR3 sequence: CASSASGTGGQNEQFF. The CDR3 DNA sequence: TGCGCCAGCAGCGCCTCCGGGACAGGGGGTCAAAATGAGCAGTTCTTC.

The rearrangement joins TRBV28 to TRBJ1-3, with D possibly being TRBD1 (5 bases). The germline V gene has CDR1 MDHEN and CDR2 SYDVKM. The CDR3 runs to 15 residues. V shed 2 bases and J shed 0 bases, with 8 bases lying between them. The CDR3 nucleotides are TGTGCCAGCAGTTTAAGGGACTTCTCTGGAAACACCATATATTTT. Translating it yields CASSLRDFSGNTIYF.

This chain uses TRBV6-5 with TRBJ2-7; 9 nucleotides line up with TRBD2. V was pared by 0 bases and J by 6 bases, with 9 bases of the junction left unmatched. Germline V gene lookup returns CDR1 MNHEY and CDR2 SVGAGI. The CDR3 sequence is 16 residues long. The DNA of the CDR3 is TGTGCCAGCAGTTACTCCCAGGGTAGCGGGAGAGCCGAGCAGTACTTC. This sequence encodes CASSYSQGSGRAEQYF.

The chain couples TRBV2 to TRBJ2-2, with D hard to call. Trimming left V 2 bases short and J 6 bases short, with 4 bases between. This CDR3 is built from 12 residues. CDR1 is SNHLY and CDR2 is FYNNEI in the germline V gene. CDR3 sequence reads: CASSERSGELFF. The CDR3 bases are TGTGCCAGCAGTGAAAGGTCCGGGGAGCTGTTTTTT.

Worth noting for this clone: The same CDR3 arises from other DNA sequences in this sample as well. This sequence joins TRBV30 and TRBJ2-3; D gene uncertain. The germline V gene encodes CDR1 GTSNPN and CDR2 SVGIG (reference sequence). Trimming took 0 bases from V and 0 from J, leaving 4 bases between them. This CDR3 comprises 13 residues. The CDR3 is CAWSVGSTDTQYF. The CDR3 DNA sequence: TGTGCCTGGAGTGTTGGCAGCACAGATACGCAGTATTTT.

In this sample, this clone turned up once. The J gene is TRBJ1-3, the V gene TRBV6-6; D unclear. The CDR3 runs to 13 residues. Trimming cost V 5 bases and J 2 bases, with 7 bases left between them. Germline values: CDR1 MNHNY, CDR2 SVGAGI (reference sequence). The CDR3 sequence: CASSQPPGNTIYF. As DNA, the CDR3 is TGTGCCAGCAGTCAACCCCCTGGAAACACCATATATTTT.

On this clone: Possible read error: a much larger clone is one base away. Other DNA sequences in the sample encode the same CDR3. The chain has TRBV30 and TRBJ1-4; D unclear. The CDR3 has 11 amino acids. Germline CDR1 GTSNPN, CDR2 SVGIG (reference sequence). Trimming removed 0 bases from V and 8 bases from J, with 4 bases in between. The CDR3 reads CAWSVGEKLFF. CDR3 nucleotides: TGTGCCTGGAGTGTGGGGGAAAAACTGTTTTTT.

CDR3 region: CASSGRTLEAFF. CDR3 DNA: TGTGCCAGCAGCGGACGGACCCTTGAAGCTTTCTTT. This chain links TRBV9 with TRBJ1-1, with D unclear. The CDR3 has 12 amino acids. Germline lookup yields CDR1 SGDLS and CDR2 YYNGEE. Trimming removed 3 bases at V and 7 bases at J, with 10 bases between.

This clone has just one count. The chain links TRBV4-1 to TRBJ2-1; D tentatively reads TRBD1 or TRBD2 (5 bases each). V dropped 2 bases and J dropped 4 bases, with 9 bases sitting between them. CDR1 and CDR2 (germline): MGHRA, YSYEKL. There are 14 residues in the CDR3. CDR3 nucleotides: TGCGCCAGCAGCCAACCGGGACCGTACAATGAGCAGTTCTTC. This encodes CASSQPGPYNEQFF.

The chain couples TRBV7-9 to TRBJ2-3; D gene ambiguous. The V gene's germline CDR1 is SEHNR and CDR2 FQNEAQ (reference sequence). The germline V and J ends were trimmed by 11 bases and 4 bases, with 19 bases remaining between them. The length of the CDR3 is 14 residues. The CDR3 nucleotides read TGTGCCGGAACCTGGGGTAGTCTTGCAGATACGCAGTATTTT. Its translation is CAGTWGSLADTQYF.

The chain links TRBV28 to TRBJ2-7, with 9 bases identical to TRBD1. V was clipped by 3 bases and J by 7 bases; unmatched bases: 7. Germline CDR1 is MDHEN and CDR2 is SYDVKM. The CDR3 has 14 amino acids. CDR3 loop: CASSFSDRGQEQYF. The CDR3, as DNA: TGTGCCAGCAGTTTTTCGGACAGGGGACAAGAGCAGTACTTC.

This chain joins TRBV7-9 and TRBJ2-2, with 13 bases that match TRBD2. This CDR3 spans 16 amino acids. Looked up from germline, CDR1 is SEHNR and CDR2 is FQNEAQ (reference sequence). Unmatched junction bases numbered 6, after V lost 4 bases and J lost 7 bases. CDR3 sequence: CASSSRTSGSGGELFF. The CDR3 DNA reads as TGTGCCAGCAGCTCAAGGACTAGCGGGAGCGGCGGGGAGCTGTTTTTT.

This chain links TRBV5-4 with TRBJ1-1; the D gene is possibly TRBD1 (6 bases). The V gene lost 2 bases and the J gene lost 5 bases, with 16 bases spanning the gap. This CDR3 region has 15 residues. CDR1 is SGHNT, CDR2 YYREEE, per germline (reference sequence). The CDR3 bases are TGTGCCAGCAGCTTTTTACAGGGATTTAGGACTGAAGCTTTCTTT. Its translation: CASSFLQGFRTEAFF.

This clone was picked up one time. The rearrangement uses TRBV7-9 and TRBJ2-1; 7 nucleotides line up with TRBD2. V was clipped by 1 base and J by 8 bases; unmatched bases: 5. Germline lookup yields CDR1 SEHNR and CDR2 FQNEAQ (reference sequence). The CDR3 totals 14 residues. The CDR3 loop reads CASSLGGLSDEQFF. CDR3 DNA: TGTGCCAGCAGCTTAGGGGGACTATCCGATGAGCAGTTCTTC.

This clone was detected a few times. J is TRBJ2-5 and V is TRBV5-6, with 7 bases aligning to TRBD2. The length of the CDR3 is 13 residues. V was clipped by 6 bases and J by 1 base; unmatched bases: 3. Per the germline V gene, CDR1 is SGHDT and CDR2 is YYEEEE. The CDR3 here is CASTPGGQETQYF. The CDR3 coding sequence is TGTGCCAGCACGCCGGGGGGCCAAGAGACCCAGTACTTC.

This clone was observed at least ten times. The chain combines TRBV25-1 with TRBJ2-7; D may correspond to TRBD1 or TRBD2 (6 bases each). CDR1 MGHDK and CDR2 SYGVNS come from the germline V gene. The ends were cut back, 1 base at V and 3 bases at J, with 13 bases in the middle. The CDR3 extends over 15 amino acids. CDR3 loop: CASSESEGVGYEQYF. In DNA, the CDR3 is TGTGCCAGCAGTGAATCGGAGGGGGTAGGCTACGAGCAGTACTTC.

This chain joins TRBV6-1 and TRBJ1-5; possibly TRBD1 for D (5 bases). Trimming cost V 2 bases and J 3 bases, with 11 bases left between them. The CDR3 length is 15 residues. Germline V gene lookup returns CDR1 MNHNS and CDR2 SASEGT. CDR3 protein: CASSELDRNNQPQHF. CDR3 DNA sequence: TGTGCCAGCAGTGAATTAGACAGAAACAATCAGCCCCAGCATTTT.

This clone was seen repeatedly, ten times or more. The chain combines TRBV7-8 with TRBJ2-2; possibly TRBD1 for D (6 bases). Trimming pared 1 base from V and 7 bases from J, leaving 10 bases between. This CDR3 contains 14 residues. CDR1 and CDR2 from the germline V gene are SGHVS and FQNEAQ. The CDR3 loop reads CASSLDRAGGELFF. CDR3 nucleotides: TGTGCCAGCAGCTTAGACAGGGCTGGCGGGGAGCTGTTTTTT.